These 22 T cell receptor beta chains were sequenced from one sample in a study of T cell responses to AZD1222 COVID-19 vaccine. Profiling relied on immunoSEQ multiplex PCR, and the TCRdb table lists in-frame clones only, not all of them. This sample has approximately 74,000 clones, with 70% to 90% found just once. The input for sequencing was peripheral blood, taken 28 days after the second AZD1222 dose. The origin of the receptors is an adult who received the AZD1222 COVID-19 vaccine.

This clone was detected a few times. The rearrangement links TRBV27 to TRBJ1-4; 8 bases match TRBD1. V dropped 8 bases and J dropped 2; count of bases not matched to a gene: 10. Germline-derived CDR1 and CDR2 are MNHEY and SMNVEV (reference sequence). The CDR3 extends over 16 amino acids. CDR3 sequence reads: CASRHQGAQTNEKLFF. In DNA, the CDR3 is TGTGCCAGCCGACATCAGGGGGCGCAGACTAATGAAAAACTGTTTTTT.

The chain carries TRBV11-2 and TRBJ1-2; 11 nucleotides agree with TRBD1. V was pared by 3 bases and J by 7 bases, with 10 bases of the junction left unmatched. Germline CDR1 reads SGHAT; CDR2 reads FQNNGV. The CDR3 covers 16 residues. DNA for the CDR3: TGTGCCAGCAGCTTCCGGGACAGGGGGAAAGATCGTGGCTACACCTTC. Translating gives CASSFRDRGKDRGYTF.

This clone was seen just once. The chain has TRBV12-3 or TRBV12-4 and TRBJ1-1; D gene ambiguous. The CDR3 extends over 12 amino acids. Trimming removed 0 bases from V and 11 bases from J, with 10 bases in between. In nucleotides, the CDR3 is TGTGCCAGCAGTTTAGCGCGGGAGACGGCTTTCTTT. It translates to CASSLARETAFF.

This chain joins TRBV7-3 and TRBJ2-1; weak D call: TRBD1 (5 bases). The CDR3 consists of 15 residues. Trimming stripped 8 bases from V and 4 bases from J, with 18 bases between. CDR1 is SGHTA and CDR2 is FQGTGA in the germline V gene. In nucleotides, the CDR3 is TGTGCCAGCTCCTGGGGCCGAACCGGTTACAATGAGCAGTTCTTC. Encoded protein: CASSWGRTGYNEQFF.

The chain carries TRBV9 and TRBJ1-2; no definite D call. The CDR3 covers 12 residues. Germline V gene lookup returns CDR1 SGDLS and CDR2 YYNGEE. Deletions cut 0 bases from V and 2 bases from J, with 2 bases between. The CDR3 spells CASSVVNYGYTF. Here the CDR3 DNA reads TGTGCCAGCAGCGTAGTCAACTATGGCTACACCTTC.

The chain has TRBV14 and TRBJ1-2; 11 nucleotides align to TRBD1. Germline V gene sequence: CDR1 SGHDN, CDR2 FVKESK. This CDR3 region has 16 residues. With V trimmed by 5 bases and J by 3 bases, 8 bases remained unmatched. The CDR3 loop is CASSDTWTGGHYGYTF. CDR3 bases: TGTGCCAGCAGCGACACTTGGACAGGGGGCCACTATGGCTACACCTTC.

The chain recombines TRBV4-3 with TRBJ2-1; 11 bases are a match to TRBD2. V shed 0 bases, J shed 6 bases, and the junction held 4 bases outside the gene matches. CDR1 is LGHNA and CDR2 is YSLEER in the germline V gene. The CDR3 is 16 amino acids. The DNA of the CDR3 is TGCGCCAGCAGCCAAGATAGACTAGCGGGAAGCAATGAGCAGTTCTTC. Protein: CASSQDRLAGSNEQFF.

The V and J genes are TRBV23-1 and TRBJ1-1; TRBD1 agrees at 7 bases. TRBV23-1 is treated as an ORF (open reading frame) with a function not yet certain. V lost 4 bases to trimming and J lost 1 base; unmatched junction nucleotides: 6. This CDR3 has 15 residues. The CDR3 DNA reads as TGCGCCAGCAGTCGTAATGGGACAGAGAACACTGAAGCTTTCTTT. This gives the protein CASSRNGTENTEAFF.

The J gene is TRBJ1-3, the V gene TRBV7-8; no definite D call. CDR1 is SGHVS and CDR2 is FQNEAQ in the germline V gene. The germline V and J ends were trimmed by 0 bases and 6 bases, with 15 bases remaining between them. This CDR3 region has 16 residues. In DNA form, the CDR3 reads TGTGCCAGCAGCTTAGCGCGGGCTGGGCTAGAAAACACCATATATTTT. The encoded protein is CASSLARAGLENTIYF.

This chain uses TRBV5-4 with TRBJ2-7, with TRBD2 identical over 15 bases. Germline CDR1 reads SGHNT; CDR2 reads YYREEE (reference sequence). V was pared by 0 bases and J by 3 bases, with 4 bases of the junction left unmatched. This CDR3 contains 17 residues. The CDR3 reads CASSLGGLAGGLYEQYF. The CDR3 DNA is TGTGCCAGCAGCTTGGGGGGACTAGCGGGAGGCCTCTACGAGCAGTACTTC.

The rearrangement uses TRBV3-1 (or the pseudogene TRBV3-2) and TRBJ1-1; a weak D match, TRBD1 (5 bases). Germline assignment: CDR1 LGHDT and CDR2 YNNKEL (reference sequence). The CDR3 spans 12 residues. V lost 4 bases, J lost 10 bases, and 13 bases lay in between. This chain's CDR3 is CASSPGDRAAFF. The CDR3 DNA reads as TGTGCCAGCAGCCCCGGGGACCGGGCAGCTTTCTTT.

This clone showed up just once. The CDR3 DNA is TGTGCCAGCAGTTCCCCTCTCCGACAGGTTCGGGGAAACTATGGCTACACCTTC. It codes for CASSSPLRQVRGNYGYTF. The chain couples TRBV27 to TRBJ1-2; a possible D gene is TRBD1 (6 bases). V lost 4 bases and J 2 bases, leaving 23 bases between the germline ends. CDR1 is MNHEY, CDR2 SMNVEV, per germline (reference sequence). This CDR3 has 18 amino acids.

V is TRBV7-8 and J is TRBJ1-5, with D perhaps matching TRBD1 (5 bases). The CDR3 has 17 amino acids. Germline lookup yields CDR1 SGHVS and CDR2 FQNEAQ. V lost 4 bases, J lost 0 bases, and 16 bases lay in between. The chain's CDR3 is CASSYLRGGLSNQPQHF. In nucleotides, the CDR3 is TGTGCCAGCAGCTACCTCCGGGGGGGTCTTAGCAATCAGCCCCAGCATTTT. Looking up the rest from reference TRBV7-8 and TRBJ1-5 gives the full variable domain: GAGVSQSPRYKVAKRGQDVALRCDPISGHVSLFWYQQALGQGPEFLTYFQNEAQLDKSGLPSDRFFAERPEGSVSTLKIQRTQQEDSAVYLCASSYLRGGLSNQPQHFGDGTRLSIL.

This clone was recorded a few times. This chain joins TRBV29-1 and TRBJ2-2; TRBD1 matches 11 bases. V trimming: 5 bases; J trimming: 7 bases; junction bases outside the gene matches: 6. Germline values: CDR1 SQVTM, CDR2 ANQGSEA. CDR3 length: 14 amino acids. The CDR3 sequence is CSVHGTGGVGELFF. CDR3 bases: TGCAGCGTTCATGGGACAGGGGGTGTCGGGGAGCTGTTTTTT.

The chain carries TRBV5-6 and TRBJ2-7; no firm D call. From germline, CDR1 is SGHDT and CDR2 YYEEEE. This CDR3 has 14 amino acids. V was cut by 2 bases and J by 2 bases, with 11 bases left in between. CDR3 protein: CASSFLFGPYEQYF. The CDR3 region has the DNA TGTGCCAGCAGCTTTCTTTTCGGGCCCTACGAGCAGTACTTC.

This chain connects TRBV15 to TRBJ1-4; a possible D gene is TRBD1 (5 bases). The CDR3 has 15 amino acids. Germline loops: CDR1 LNHNV, CDR2 YYDKDF (reference sequence). Trimming took off 1 base at V and 7 bases at J, with 13 bases between the two ends. CDR3 nucleotide sequence: TGTGCCACCAGCAGAGGGGGCGCAGGGCGTGAAAAACTGTTTTTT. This codes for CATSRGGAGREKLFF.

The rearrangement links TRBV29-1 to TRBJ2-5; a possible D gene is TRBD1 (5 bases). Trimming stripped 3 bases from V and 2 bases from J, with 7 bases between. The CDR3 extends over 12 amino acids. Per the germline V gene, CDR1 is SQVTM and CDR2 is ANQGSEA. The CDR3 DNA reads TGCAGCGTTGAGGGGCAGCAAGAGACCCAGTACTTC. The encoded protein is CSVEGQQETQYF.

The chain carries TRBV5-1 and TRBJ2-1; 10 positions match TRBD2. V lost 5 bases to trimming and J lost 0 bases; unmatched junction nucleotides: 11. The CDR3 totals 18 residues. Per the germline V gene, CDR1 is SGHRS and CDR2 is YFSETQ. The CDR3 DNA reads as TGCGCCAGCAGAGGGGGGACTAGCGTAACGAGCTCCTACAATGAGCAGTTCTTC. Its translation: CASRGGTSVTSSYNEQFF.

V and J are TRBV3-1 (or the pseudogene TRBV3-2) and TRBJ1-1; D remains ambiguous. Trimming took off 3 bases at V and 0 bases at J, with 8 bases between the two ends. This CDR3 region has 14 residues. Germline CDR1 and CDR2: LGHDT and YNNKEL (reference sequence). CDR3 sequence: CASSHFNMNTEAFF. CDR3 coding DNA: TGTGCCAGCAGCCACTTTAACATGAACACTGAAGCTTTCTTT.

V usage is TRBV27 and J usage is TRBJ2-1; D is ambiguous. Germline CDR1 MNHEY, CDR2 SMNVEV (reference sequence). The CDR3 totals 15 residues. Trimming took off 3 bases at V and 0 bases at J, with 9 bases between the two ends. The CDR3 sequence is CASSFRLSSYNEQFF. CDR3 nucleotide sequence: TGTGCCAGCAGTTTCCGTCTATCCTCCTACAATGAGCAGTTCTTC.

This rearrangement joins TRBV30 to TRBJ1-1, with D uncertain. The V end was cut by 1 base, the J end by 3 bases, with 9 bases between. Germline V gene sequence: CDR1 GTSNPN, CDR2 SVGIG (reference sequence). The CDR3 length is 13 residues. The CDR3 sequence: CAWSGQRDTEAFF. The CDR3 nucleotides are TGTGCCTGGAGTGGTCAGAGAGACACTGAAGCTTTCTTT.

CDR3 sequence reads: CASSPLQGVDGYTF. CDR3 nucleotide sequence: TGTGCCAGCTCACCACTGCAGGGGGTGGATGGCTACACCTTC. The rearrangement links TRBV18 to TRBJ1-2; 7 nucleotides line up with TRBD1. The trim removed 1 base at V and 6 bases at J, leaving 5 bases unmatched. Germline assignment: CDR1 KGHSH and CDR2 LQKENI. The CDR3 covers 14 residues.